The 15 T cell receptor beta chains in this list originate from one sample, sequenced in a study of T cell changes during pregnancy in multiple sclerosis. TCRdb's copy holds only in-frame clones and misses some; the assay was immunoSEQ multiplex PCR. The table lists nearly 80,000 clones, over 85% of them singletons. Specimen: CD4+ T cells from peripheral blood mononuclear cells, collected before pregnancy. The source is a female donor with multiple sclerosis, enrolled in a pregnancy study.

The chain is built from TRBV7-2 and TRBJ1-5, with a tentative D call TRBD1 (5 bases). Germline assignment: CDR1 SGHTA and CDR2 FQGNSA. The CDR3 has 13 amino acids. V shed 5 bases and J shed 9 bases, with 14 bases lying between them. CDR3 residues: CASSRQSNAPQHF. The CDR3 DNA reads as TGTGCCAGCAGCAGACAGTCTAATGCGCCCCAGCATTTT.

The chain uses TRBV9 and TRBJ2-3, with 12 nucleotides matching TRBD2. This CDR3 region has 16 residues. From germline, CDR1 is SGDLS and CDR2 YYNGEE. The V and J ends lost 4 bases and 4 bases, in that order; junction bases with no gene match: 7. The chain's CDR3 is CASSTLAGGPPDTQYF. CDR3 nucleotides: TGTGCCAGCAGCACTCTAGCGGGGGGGCCGCCAGATACGCAGTATTTT.

V usage is TRBV5-1 and J usage is TRBJ1-1, with TRBD1 matching over 8 bases. Germline CDR1 SGHRS, CDR2 YFSETQ. The CDR3 has 13 amino acids. With V trimmed by 3 bases and J by 10 bases, 8 bases remained unmatched. The CDR3 nucleotides are TGCGCCAGCAGCTGGGGACAGGAGTCTTCAGCTTTCTTT. It is translated as CASSWGQESSAFF.

This sequence joins TRBV9 and TRBJ2-5; 10 bases agree with TRBD2. V lost 2 bases and J lost 2; bases outside the gene matches: 6. In germline, CDR1 is SGDLS, CDR2 YYNGEE. The CDR3 is 16 amino acids. CDR3 in amino acids: CASSVSSGRGQETQYF. In nucleotides, the CDR3 is TGTGCCAGCAGCGTGAGCAGCGGGAGGGGGCAAGAGACCCAGTACTTC.

The gene calls are TRBV29-1 and TRBJ2-2, with a tentative D call TRBD1 (8 bases). Germline-derived CDR1 and CDR2 are SQVTM and ANQGSEA. The CDR3 totals 19 residues. Trimming pared 4 bases from V and 6 bases from J, leaving 30 bases between. As DNA, the CDR3 is TGCAGCGTTGCCCGCCAGGGGGCTAGCGGACTCAGGGGGCCCGGGGAGCTGTTTTTT. Translating gives CSVARQGASGLRGPGELFF.

The chain uses TRBV11-2 and TRBJ2-3; a weak D match, TRBD2 (6 bases). Germline values: CDR1 SGHAT, CDR2 FQNNGV. The CDR3 covers 15 residues. V was clipped by 1 base and J by 5 bases, with 13 bases between them. CDR3: CASSLGRDFLDTQYF. The CDR3 DNA sequence: TGTGCCAGCAGCTTAGGGAGGGACTTCTTAGATACGCAGTATTTT.

This CDR3 reads CASSLNPTPRSYEQYF. CDR3 coding DNA: TGTGCCAGCAGTCTTAACCCGACACCGCGCTCCTACGAGCAGTACTTC. The chain combines TRBV27 with TRBJ2-7; D is undetermined. Germline values: CDR1 MNHEY, CDR2 SMNVEV (reference sequence). CDR3 size: 16 residues. V was trimmed by 5 bases and J by 0 bases, leaving 17 bases between them.

This chain connects TRBV7-3 to TRBJ2-1; perhaps TRBD1 as D (6 bases). This CDR3 spans 16 amino acids. V lost 5 bases and J 0 bases, leaving 14 bases between the germline ends. Germline-derived CDR1 and CDR2 are SGHTA and FQGTGA. The CDR3 nucleotides read TGTGCCAGCAGCATACAGGGAATCCTCTCCTACAATGAGCAGTTCTTC. It translates to CASSIQGILSYNEQFF.

V is TRBV30 and J is TRBJ1-5; D is uncertain. The CDR3 is 14 residues long. CDR1 is GTSNPN, CDR2 SVGIG, per germline (reference sequence). Deletions cut 2 bases from V and 2 bases from J, with 10 bases between. The CDR3 protein is CAWSLGLGNQPQHF. CDR3 DNA: TGTGCCTGGAGTTTAGGACTTGGCAATCAGCCCCAGCATTTT. Looking up the rest from reference TRBV30 and TRBJ1-5 gives the full variable domain: SQTIHQWPATLVQPVGSPLSLECTVEGTSNPNLYWYRQAAGRGLQLLFYSVGIGQISSEVPQNLSASRPQDRQFILSSKKLLLSDSGFYLCAWSLGLGNQPQHFGDGTRLSIL.

J is TRBJ2-7 and V is TRBV6-6; tentative D call: TRBD1 (6 bases). V lost 6 bases to trimming and J lost 0 bases, with 12 bases between them. The germline CDR1 and CDR2 sequences are MNHNY and SVGAGI (reference sequence). The CDR3 has 14 amino acids. The CDR3 DNA follows: TGTGCCAGCAGGGTCAGGGGAGACTCCTACGAGCAGTACTTC. It translates to CASRVRGDSYEQYF.

The rearrangement joins TRBV9 to TRBJ2-3, with a weak D call TRBD2 (5 bases). The CDR3 extends over 16 amino acids. V was shortened by 0 bases and J by 1 base, with 12 bases between the two germline ends. From germline, CDR1 is SGDLS and CDR2 YYNGEE. Written as DNA, the CDR3 is TGTGCCAGCAGCGTAGACGAGGGCTTGGGCACAGATACGCAGTATTTT. Translating gives CASSVDEGLGTDTQYF.

The chain combines TRBV10-2 with TRBJ2-7, with TRBD1 as a possible D gene (7 bases). V was clipped by 3 bases and J by 0 bases, with 12 bases between them. The CDR3 totals 15 residues. Per germline, CDR1 WSHSY and CDR2 SAAADI. The CDR3 coding sequence is TGCGCCAGCAGTGACAGGGGGGCGGGCTCCTACGAGCAGTACTTC. This translates into CASSDRGAGSYEQYF.

The J gene is TRBJ1-6, the V gene TRBV10-3; D unclear. Germline V gene data show CDR1 as ENHRY and CDR2 as SYGVKD. Trimming removed 6 bases at V and 5 bases at J, with 11 bases between. The CDR3 runs 14 residues. CDR3 amino acids: CAISRSLDNSPLHF. In nucleotides, the CDR3 is TGTGCCATCAGCAGGTCCCTCGATAATTCACCCCTCCACTTT.

J is TRBJ2-1 and V is TRBV19; 7 nucleotides align to TRBD2. Per the germline V gene, CDR1 is LNHDA and CDR2 is SQIVND (reference sequence). Germline trimming cut 6 bases from V and 8 bases from J; bases unmatched to any gene: 4. The CDR3 totals 12 residues. The CDR3 is CASSGGIHEQFF. CDR3 DNA sequence: TGTGCCAGTAGCGGGGGGATCCATGAGCAGTTCTTC.

The chain uses TRBV30 and TRBJ1-3; D remains ambiguous. The CDR3 totals 14 residues. Trimming removed 1 base from V and 7 bases from J, with 14 bases in between. Looked up from germline, CDR1 is GTSNPN and CDR2 is SVGIG (reference sequence). The CDR3 region has the DNA TGTGCCTGGAGTGATAACGGGGTAGGGAACACCATATATTTT. Amino acids: CAWSDNGVGNTIYF.